This passage covers 26 T cell receptor beta chains from one sample sequenced in a study of PD-1 blockade in classical Hodgkin lymphoma. The time point is: newly diagnosed, previously untreated cHL patient sample. CD4+ T cells were purified from thawed PBMCs by magnetic negative selection. TCRdb keeps only in-frame clones here, not all; method: immunoSEQ multiplex PCR. The sample contains fewer than 25,000 clones, more than 85% of which appear only once. The sample comprised CD4+ T cells from blood. The receptors here all came from a human donor with classical Hodgkin lymphoma.

CDR3 loop: CASSSDRTNYEQYF. The CDR3 bases are TGTGCCAGCAGCTCGGATAGGACGAACTACGAGCAGTACTTC. This rearrangement joins TRBV11-1 to TRBJ2-7; D not certain. The V gene's germline CDR1 is SGHAT and CDR2 FQDESV (reference sequence). This CDR3 has 14 residues. Trimming took off 4 bases at V and 3 bases at J, with 13 bases between the two ends.

The J gene is TRBJ1-1, the V gene TRBV6-5; D is possibly TRBD1 (6 bases). The CDR3 is 13 residues long. V lost 8 bases and J 2 bases, leaving 12 bases between the germline ends. CDR1 is MNHEY and CDR2 is SVGAGI in the germline V gene. The CDR3 nucleotides are TGTGCCAGCCAGGGGAGAGAAAACACTGAAGCTTTCTTT. Its translation: CASQGRENTEAFF.

The genes are TRBV5-8 and TRBJ2-7, with TRBD1 as a possible D gene (5 bases). Trimming stripped 2 bases from V and 3 bases from J, with 21 bases between. This CDR3 comprises 17 residues. Germline loops: CDR1 SGHTS, CDR2 YDEGEE. The chain's CDR3 is CASSLTPRQLPHYEQYF. CDR3 nucleotide sequence: TGTGCCAGCAGCTTAACCCCTAGACAGCTACCACACTACGAGCAGTACTTC.

The rearrangement links TRBV29-1 to TRBJ1-3, with 7 bases that match TRBD1. There are 14 residues in the CDR3. After removal of 7 bases from V and 2 bases from J, the junction contained 8 bases not matched to a gene. The germline V gene encodes CDR1 SQVTM and CDR2 ANQGSEA. CDR3 loop: CSATGVSAGNTIYF. The CDR3 DNA sequence: TGCAGCGCAACAGGGGTTTCGGCTGGAAACACCATATATTTT.

The chain couples TRBV9 to TRBJ2-1, with D unresolved. The CDR3 totals 15 residues. Germline V gives CDR1 SGDLS, CDR2 YYNGEE. Trimming shortened V by 2 bases and J by 1 base, and 10 bases separated the two germline ends. CDR3 protein: CASSVSVGSYNEQFF. CDR3 nucleotides: TGTGCCAGCAGCGTTTCTGTAGGGTCCTACAATGAGCAGTTCTTC.

The genes are TRBV2 and TRBJ2-3; TRBD2 agrees at 9 bases. Trimming took 5 bases from V and 2 from J; bases not matched to a gene: 2. This CDR3 spans 14 amino acids. Germline V CDR1 and CDR2: SNHLY, FYNNEI. The CDR3 loop is CASSQRGDTDTQYF. The DNA of the CDR3 is TGTGCCAGCAGTCAGCGGGGGGACACAGATACGCAGTATTTT.

The chain carries TRBV11-2 and TRBJ1-3, with a weak D call TRBD1 (5 bases). Germline V gene lookup returns CDR1 SGHAT and CDR2 FQNNGV. The CDR3 runs 14 residues. With 5 bases removed from V and 11 bases from J, the gap between germline ends came to 19 bases. Written as DNA, the CDR3 is TGTGCCAGCAGCCCACAAGGAGGGGACCAGGCCATATATTTT. Translating gives CASSPQGGDQAIYF.

The chain couples TRBV25-1 to TRBJ2-1; 9 bases are a match to TRBD2. The CDR3 consists of 17 residues. Germline V CDR1 and CDR2: MGHDK, SYGVNS. Losses at the gene ends were 3 bases for V and 7 bases for J; bases not matched to a gene: 13. In DNA form, the CDR3 reads TGTGCCAGCAGTGACAGCGGCGCGGGGGGGATACGAAATGAGCAGTTCTTC. Its translation: CASSDSGAGGIRNEQFF.

This chain joins TRBV2 and TRBJ2-5; TRBD2 matches 7 bases. The CDR3 runs 14 residues. V gave up 4 bases and J gave up 1 base; unmatched junction bases: 3. CDR1 is SNHLY and CDR2 is FYNNEI in the germline V gene. CDR3 amino acids: CASSGGGSQETQYF. CDR3 in DNA: TGTGCCAGCAGTGGGGGGGGTAGCCAAGAGACCCAGTACTTC.

J is TRBJ2-2 and V is TRBV29-1, with TRBD1 matching over 7 bases. J gave up 3 bases and V 6 bases, and 7 bases lay outside the gene matches. The CDR3 is 14 residues long. Germline-derived CDR1 and CDR2 are SQVTM and ANQGSEA. The CDR3 DNA is TGCAGCGTCCGGAGACAGGGTCACACCGGGGAGCTGTTTTTT. Its protein product is CSVRRQGHTGELFF.

This clone was observed a handful of times. The genes are TRBV7-9 and TRBJ1-1; no definite D call. V gave up 1 base and J gave up 6 bases, with 12 bases separating them. This CDR3 has 14 residues. CDR1 and CDR2 (germline): SEHNR, FQNEAQ (reference sequence). The CDR3 sequence: CASSLEGFIPEAFF. The CDR3 region has the DNA TGTGCCAGCAGCTTAGAAGGGTTCATCCCTGAAGCTTTCTTT.

The genes are TRBV30 and TRBJ2-7; D may be TRBD1 or TRBD2 (5 bases each). Germline CDR1 and CDR2: GTSNPN and SVGIG (reference sequence). V lost 4 bases and J 0 bases, leaving 13 bases between the germline ends. The CDR3 has 14 amino acids. CDR3 in DNA: TGTGCCTGGAACCGGGGCAGGAGCTCCTACGAGCAGTACTTC. Its translation: CAWNRGRSSYEQYF.

This clone was counted between two and nine times. This chain links TRBV5-4 with TRBJ2-5, with TRBD1 matching 9 bases. This CDR3 region has 13 residues. The germline V gene has CDR1 SGHNT and CDR2 YYREEE (reference sequence). The V segment lost 4 bases and the J segment 5 bases; nucleotides outside the gene matches: 3. The CDR3, as DNA: TGTGCCAGCAGCCTAGGACAGGGGGAGACCCAGTACTTC. Protein sequence: CASSLGQGETQYF.

V and J are TRBV6-6 and TRBJ2-3; D might be TRBD1 or TRBD2, each matching 5 bases. The CDR3 sequence is 14 residues long. CDR1 is MNHNY and CDR2 is SVGAGI in the germline V gene (reference sequence). V lost 3 bases to trimming and J lost 8 bases, with 15 bases between them. As DNA, the CDR3 is TGTGCCAGCAGTTATTCTCTGGGACGAGCTACGCAGTATTTT. This encodes CASSYSLGRATQYF.

The chain uses TRBV11-2 and TRBJ2-7; 12 positions agree with TRBD2. The trim removed 3 bases at V and 4 bases at J, leaving 4 bases unmatched. The CDR3 covers 15 residues. Germline lookup yields CDR1 SGHAT and CDR2 FQNNGV. The CDR3 reads CASSLGLAGPYEQYF. CDR3 nucleotides: TGTGCCAGCAGCTTGGGACTAGCGGGCCCTTACGAGCAGTACTTC.

The chain carries TRBV9 and TRBJ1-2, with TRBD1 identical over 11 bases. The CDR3 totals 13 residues. J was trimmed by 5 bases and V by 4 bases; bases with no gene match: 1. Germline CDR1 reads SGDLS; CDR2 reads YYNGEE. The CDR3 region has the DNA TGTGCCAGCAGCTGGGACAGGGGGTATGGCTACACCTTC. Protein: CASSWDRGYGYTF.

The rearrangement uses TRBV11-2 and TRBJ1-4; perhaps TRBD1 as D (5 bases). The CDR3 loop spans 14 amino acids. V shed 1 base and J shed 8 bases, with 11 bases lying between them. CDR1 SGHAT and CDR2 FQNNGV come from the germline V gene. The CDR3: CASSLARESEKLFF. CDR3 bases: TGTGCCAGCAGCTTAGCCAGGGAATCCGAAAAACTGTTTTTT.

The chain links TRBV19 to TRBJ1-2; D not resolved. CDR3 length: 14 residues. Germline CDR1 reads LNHDA; CDR2 reads SQIVND (reference sequence). The V and J ends lost 5 bases and 0 bases respectively, with 10 bases between them. The CDR3 nucleotides are TGTGCCAGTAGTGAGCGGGTCGCTAACTATGGCTACACCTTC. This sequence encodes CASSERVANYGYTF.

This clone was recorded only once. V and J are TRBV7-9 and TRBJ2-3, with D unresolved. Per the germline V gene, CDR1 is SEHNR and CDR2 is FQNEAQ (reference sequence). This CDR3 has 12 residues. The V and J ends lost 5 bases and 2 bases respectively, with 5 bases between them. DNA for the CDR3: TGTGCCAGCAGCCCCGACACAGATACGCAGTATTTT. This sequence encodes CASSPDTDTQYF. Together with reference TRBV7-9 and TRBJ2-3, the CDR3 gives the full variable domain: DTGVSQNPRHKITKRGQNVTFRCDPISEHNRLYWYRQTLGQGPEFLTYFQNEAQLEKSRLLSDRFSAERPKGSFSTLEIQRTEQGDSAMYLCASSPDTDTQYFGPGTRLTVL.

This chain connects TRBV18 to TRBJ2-7; D might be TRBD1 (6 bases). The CDR3 has 18 residues. The V end lost 4 bases, the J end lost 2 bases, and 24 bases lay between the germline ends. The germline CDR1 and CDR2 sequences are KGHSH and LQKENI. CDR3 DNA: TGTGCCAGCTCACTAAAATACTTAGTGGTAGGGGGAACCTACGAGCAGTACTTC. As protein: CASSLKYLVVGGTYEQYF.

The CDR3 DNA is TGCGCCAGCAGCTCCGGGCTTATTGGGGAGACCCAGTACTTC. Its translation: CASSSGLIGETQYF. The gene calls are TRBV5-1 and TRBJ2-5; unclear D gene. The CDR3 runs 14 residues. V was trimmed by 3 bases and J by 5 bases, leaving 14 bases between them. Germline loops: CDR1 SGHRS, CDR2 YFSETQ.

V and J are TRBV7-2 and TRBJ2-7; D is perhaps TRBD1 (6 bases). The CDR3 spans 13 residues. V shed 5 bases and J shed 5 bases, with 13 bases lying between them. Germline CDR1 is SGHTA and CDR2 is FQGNSA. The chain's CDR3 is CASSTTGIHEQYF. The CDR3 nucleotides are TGTGCCAGCAGCACCACAGGGATTCACGAGCAGTACTTC.

This chain uses TRBV27 with TRBJ2-1, with 7 positions matching TRBD1. The CDR3 is made up of 17 amino acids. J was trimmed by 3 bases and V by 5 bases; bases with no gene match: 13. Per germline, CDR1 MNHEY and CDR2 SMNVEV (reference sequence). CDR3 amino acids: CASSPSHRGGSYNEQFF. The CDR3 nucleotides are TGTGCCAGCAGTCCCTCTCACAGGGGCGGCAGCTACAATGAGCAGTTCTTC.

The chain employs TRBV7-3 and TRBJ1-1, with a possible D match to TRBD1 (5 bases). The germline CDR1 and CDR2 sequences are SGHTA and FQGTGA. This CDR3 has 16 residues. Trimming shortened V by 1 base and J by 3 bases, and 15 bases separated the two germline ends. CDR3 DNA: TGTGCCAGCAGCTTAAGACCTTGGCGGGGGGACACTGAAGCTTTCTTT. Protein: CASSLRPWRGDTEAFF.

The count of this clone is one. The V gene is TRBV15, the J gene TRBJ2-7, with 11 bases aligning to TRBD2. V lost 5 bases, J lost 2 bases, and 11 bases stayed unmatched. The CDR3 consists of 17 residues. In germline, CDR1 is LNHNV, CDR2 YYDKDF (reference sequence). CDR3 sequence (DNA): TGTGCCACCAGCGAATACAAAATACTAGCGGGGGCCTACGAGCAGTACTTC. Its protein product is CATSEYKILAGAYEQYF.

The chain joins TRBV28 to TRBJ2-7; 8 bases align to TRBD1. The ends lost 4 bases at V and 2 bases at J; junction bases unmatched: 7. Per the germline V gene, CDR1 is MDHEN and CDR2 is SYDVKM. The CDR3 has 15 residues. This chain's CDR3 is CASSSPGQDPYEQYF. The CDR3 DNA follows: TGTGCCAGCAGTTCGCCGGGACAGGACCCCTACGAGCAGTACTTC.